This record covers a single TCR beta chain. Its matching antigen is unknown. Some clones are missing from TCRdb's copy, which holds only in-frame ones; the method was immunoSEQ multiplex PCR. This repertoire shows about 250,000 clones, about 90% found once; its top ten account for 12%. The data were taken from a study of cytomegalovirus exposure and HLA in healthy donors. CDR1 MNHEY and CDR2 SVGAGI come from the germline V gene. The CDR3 consists of 14 residues. V was shortened by 2 bases and J by 6 bases, with 11 bases between the two germline ends. Study findings and constraints: Later, an analysis found that TCR clusters from the first cohort tended to co-occur in the roughly 110 validation repertoires. The classifier reportedly diagnosed cytomegalovirus status with high specificity and sensitivity. Cytomegalovirus association was assigned to 170 or so TCR beta chains. In vitro experiments confirmed that a few CMV-associated chains were specific for CMV antigens.

Source material: PBMCs. This clonotype was sampled from a man in his late teens or twenties in good health and CMV-seropositive. V gene TRBV6-5 combines with J gene TRBJ1-5, with D unresolved. CDR3 in DNA: TGTGCCAGCAGTTACGGAAGGGCTGGTCAGCCCCAGCATTTT. Translation: CASSYGRAGQPQHF.